This is a list of T cell receptor beta chains from one sample in a study of OX40 agonist ivuxolimab in advanced cancers. Profiling relied on immunoSEQ multiplex PCR, and the TCRdb table lists in-frame clones only, not all of them. The sample shows just over 20,000 clones, around 87% of them seen only once. The sequencing used CD4+ or CD8+ T cells sorted from blood, collected in a trial of the OX40 agonist ivuxolimab. These receptors all come from an adult with an advanced solid tumor such as melanoma, head and neck, liver or kidney cancer. Each CDR3 is given with its conserved first and last residue. Fields, in order: CDR3 length, J gene, clone size, V gene, D gene, CDR3 protein, CDR3 DNA. D genes are given only for firm matches. Rows give clone size only sometimes, using once, few, many, or a class for an expanded clone.

length: 15; J: TRBJ1-4; size: -; V: TRBV6-6; D: -; CDR3: CASSYIVDSNEKLFF; DNA: TGTGCCAGCAGTTACATCGTCGATTCTAATGAAAAACTGTTTTTT
length: 15; J: TRBJ2-5; size: -; V: TRBV13; D: -; CDR3: CASSLAQVYQETQYF; DNA: TGTGCCAGCAGCTTAGCCCAGGTGTACCAAGAGACCCAGTACTTC
length: 17; J: TRBJ2-7; size: once; V: TRBV7-2; D: TRBD2; CDR3: CASSLVVGLADTYEQYF; DNA: TGTGCCAGCAGCTTAGTCGTGGGCCTAGCGGACACCTACGAGCAGTACTTC
length: 16; J: TRBJ1-3; size: -; V: TRBV4-1; D: TRBD1; CDR3: CASSQEQGISGNTIYF; DNA: TGCGCCAGCAGCCAAGAACAGGGGATAAGTGGAAACACCATATATTTT
length: 14; J: TRBJ1-2; size: -; V: TRBV2; D: -; CDR3: CASSVEPASYGYTF; DNA: TGTGCCAGCAGTGTTGAACCAGCCAGCTATGGCTACACCTTC
length: 11; J: TRBJ1-3; size: -; V: TRBV7-8; D: -; CDR3: CASTDGNTIYF; DNA: TGTGCCAGCACGGACGGAAACACCATATATTTT
length: 14; J: TRBJ2-1; size: -; V: TRBV5-1; D: -; CDR3: CASSLGRGYNEQFF; DNA: TGCGCCAGCAGCTTAGGCAGGGGTTACAATGAGCAGTTCTTC
length: 15; J: TRBJ1-6; size: -; V: TRBV19; D: -; CDR3: CASSLLVLGNSPLHF; DNA: TGTGCCAGTAGTCTTCTGGTCTTGGGTAATTCACCCCTCCACTTT
length: 16; J: TRBJ2-3; size: -; V: TRBV10-3; D: -; CDR3: CAISERGGGSTDTQYF; DNA: TGTGCCATCAGTGAGAGGGGGGGCGGGAGCACAGATACGCAGTATTTT
length: 18; J: TRBJ2-1; size: -; V: TRBV30; D: TRBD2; CDR3: CAWSPGLAGGGYYNEQFF; DNA: TGTGCCTGGAGTCCGGGACTAGCGGGGGGGGGATATTACAATGAGCAGTTCTTC
length: 14; J: TRBJ2-2; size: -; V: TRBV6-1; D: TRBD1; CDR3: CASSGTGDTGELFF; DNA: TGTGCCAGCAGTGGGACAGGGGACACCGGGGAGCTGTTTTTT
length: 12; J: TRBJ1-5; size: -; V: TRBV6-5; D: TRBD1; CDR3: CASSYPGGPQHF; DNA: TGTGCCAGCAGTTACCCAGGGGGGCCCCAGCATTTT
length: 15; J: TRBJ2-3; size: -; V: TRBV7-2; D: TRBD2; CDR3: CASSLDTGGTDTQYF; DNA: TGTGCCAGCAGCTTAGATACGGGGGGGACAGATACGCAGTATTTT
length: 12; J: TRBJ2-1; size: -; V: TRBV7-9; D: -; CDR3: CATQGGIDEQFF; DNA: TGTGCCACCCAAGGCGGGATTGATGAGCAGTTCTTC
length: 16; J: TRBJ2-1; size: -; V: TRBV15; D: -; CDR3: CATSRQGVGSYNEQFF; DNA: TGTGCCACCAGCAGGCAAGGGGTTGGCTCCTACAATGAGCAGTTCTTC
length: 15; J: TRBJ2-7; size: -; V: TRBV4-1; D: -; CDR3: CASSQEERQYYEQYF; DNA: TGCGCCAGCAGCCAAGAAGAGAGACAGTACTACGAGCAGTACTTC
length: 13; J: TRBJ1-1; size: -; V: TRBV30; D: -; CDR3: CAWSVFRDTEAFF; DNA: TGTGCCTGGAGTGTTTTTAGGGACACTGAAGCTTTCTTT
length: 14; J: TRBJ1-1; size: -; V: TRBV4-3; D: -; CDR3: CASSQDAGGTEAFF; DNA: TGCGCCAGCAGCCAAGATGCTGGGGGCACTGAAGCTTTCTTT
length: 15; J: TRBJ2-5; size: -; V: TRBV7-9; D: TRBD1; CDR3: CASSLPDRDQETQYF; DNA: TGTGCCAGCAGCTTACCCGACAGGGATCAAGAGACCCAGTACTTC
length: 13; J: TRBJ2-5; size: -; V: TRBV9; D: -; CDR3: CASSVGGFETQYF; DNA: TGTGCCAGCAGCGTAGGGGGGTTTGAGACCCAGTACTTC
length: 13; J: TRBJ2-1; size: -; V: TRBV19; D: TRBD2; CDR3: CASIPRGTNEQFF; DNA: TGTGCCAGTATCCCGCGGGGGACCAATGAGCAGTTCTTC
length: 15; J: TRBJ2-1; size: -; V: TRBV7-6; D: TRBD2; CDR3: CASSLVVAGGNEQFF; DNA: TGTGCCAGCAGCTTAGTGGTAGCGGGGGGTAATGAGCAGTTCTTC
length: 15; J: TRBJ1-1; size: -; V: TRBV4-1; D: -; CDR3: CASSQGHRDNTEAFF; DNA: TGCGCCAGCAGCCAAGGCCACCGGGACAACACTGAAGCTTTCTTT
length: 17; J: TRBJ2-3; size: -; V: TRBV7-9; D: TRBD2; CDR3: CASSFSGTSQYGDTQYF; DNA: TGTGCCAGCAGCTTTTCCGGGACTAGCCAATATGGAGATACGCAGTATTTT
length: 14; J: TRBJ2-7; size: once; V: TRBV30; D: -; CDR3: CAWSVGAGVYEQYF; DNA: TGTGCCTGGAGTGTAGGGGCAGGGGTTTACGAGCAGTACTTC
length: 12; J: TRBJ2-7; size: once; V: TRBV2; D: -; CDR3: CASSENVYEQYF; DNA: TGTGCCAGCAGTGAAAATGTCTACGAGCAGTACTTC
length: 13; J: TRBJ1-1; size: -; V: TRBV6-4; D: -; CDR3: CASSDSQNTEAFF; DNA: TGTGCCAGCAGTGACTCACAGAACACTGAAGCTTTCTTT
length: 13; J: TRBJ1-3; size: -; V: TRBV30; D: TRBD1; CDR3: CAWDRAAGNTIYF; DNA: TGTGCCTGGGACAGGGCCGCTGGAAACACCATATATTTT
length: 12; J: TRBJ1-5; size: once; V: TRBV30; D: -; CDR3: CAWQDSNQPQHF; DNA: TGTGCCTGGCAAGACTCCAATCAGCCCCAGCATTTT
length: 12; J: TRBJ2-1; size: once; V: TRBV7-7; D: -; CDR3: CASSHTGHEQFF; DNA: TGTGCTAGCAGCCATACAGGGCATGAGCAGTTCTTC
length: 11; J: TRBJ1-2; size: -; V: TRBV30; D: -; CDR3: CAGRVTYGYTF; DNA: TGTGCCGGCAGGGTTACCTATGGCTACACCTTC
length: 15; J: TRBJ2-1; size: -; V: TRBV6-4; D: TRBD2; CDR3: CASSDSSGGANEQFF; DNA: TGTGCCAGCAGTGACAGTAGCGGGGGGGCTAATGAGCAGTTCTTC
length: 14; J: TRBJ1-2; size: -; V: TRBV2; D: -; CDR3: CASSEASGAYGYTF; DNA: TGTGCCAGCAGTGAAGCGTCAGGGGCCTATGGCTACACCTTC
length: 14; J: TRBJ1-2; size: once; V: TRBV5-8; D: -; CDR3: CASSLEAAFYGYTF; DNA: TGTGCCAGCAGCTTGGAGGCGGCCTTCTATGGCTACACCTTC
length: 14; J: TRBJ2-7; size: -; V: TRBV9; D: -; CDR3: CASSVTGEGYEQYF; DNA: TGTGCCAGCAGCGTGACAGGGGAGGGCTACGAGCAGTACTTC
length: 13; J: TRBJ1-4; size: few; V: TRBV5-4; D: TRBD1; CDR3: CASREGQGEKLFF; DNA: TGTGCCAGTCGGGAGGGACAGGGGGAAAAACTGTTTTTT
length: 14; J: TRBJ1-5; size: -; V: TRBV29-1; D: TRBD1; CDR3: CSVDTGGRNQPQHF; DNA: TGCAGCGTTGACACAGGGGGTAGGAATCAGCCCCAGCATTTT
length: 17; J: TRBJ1-5; size: -; V: TRBV4-3; D: TRBD1; CDR3: CASSQDSKGQGNQPQHF; DNA: TGCGCCAGCAGCCAGGACAGTAAGGGACAGGGCAATCAGCCCCAGCATTTT
length: 14; J: TRBJ2-1; size: -; V: TRBV30; D: TRBD1; CDR3: CAWSPGQGLDEQFF; DNA: TGTGCCTGGAGCCCGGGACAGGGGTTGGATGAGCAGTTCTTC
length: 15; J: TRBJ1-4; size: -; V: TRBV4-3; D: -; CDR3: CASSRVTGLGEKLFF; DNA: TGCGCCAGCAGCCGCGTAACAGGGCTCGGTGAAAAACTGTTTTTT
length: 15; J: TRBJ2-7; size: -; V: TRBV13; D: TRBD1; CDR3: CASSPGGTGAYEQYF; DNA: TGTGCCAGCAGCCCCGGCGGGACAGGGGCCTACGAGCAGTACTTC
length: 13; J: TRBJ1-5; size: -; V: TRBV5-1; D: TRBD1; CDR3: CASTGDSDQPQHF; DNA: TGCGCCAGCACCGGGGACAGCGATCAGCCCCAGCATTTT
length: 13; J: TRBJ2-1; size: few; V: TRBV7-9; D: -; CDR3: CASSLPTADEQFF; DNA: TGTGCCAGCAGCTTACCGACTGCTGATGAGCAGTTCTTC
length: 14; J: TRBJ1-1; size: -; V: TRBV7-3; D: TRBD1; CDR3: CASSLGGQSGKAFF; DNA: TGTGCCAGCAGCTTAGGGGGACAGTCAGGCAAAGCTTTCTTT
length: 15; J: TRBJ1-4; size: -; V: TRBV30; D: -; CDR3: CAWSVEIATNEKLFF; DNA: TGTGCCTGGAGTGTAGAAATTGCAACTAATGAAAAACTGTTTTTT
length: 15; J: TRBJ2-1; size: -; V: TRBV5-1; D: -; CDR3: CASSPSRSSYNEQFF; DNA: TGCGCCAGCAGCCCGAGCCGGTCGTCCTACAATGAGCAGTTCTTC
length: 11; J: TRBJ2-7; size: -; V: TRBV28; D: -; CDR3: CASSGSYEQYF; DNA: TGTGCCAGCAGTGGCTCCTACGAGCAGTACTTC
length: 15; J: TRBJ2-7; size: -; V: TRBV4-2; D: -; CDR3: CASSQEGWESYEQYF; DNA: TGTGCCAGCAGCCAAGAGGGGTGGGAATCCTACGAGCAGTACTTC
length: 13; J: TRBJ1-1; size: medium-sized; V: TRBV6-4; D: -; CDR3: CASSGTENTEAFF; DNA: TGTGCCAGCAGTGGAACAGAGAACACTGAAGCTTTCTTT
length: 12; J: TRBJ2-1; size: -; V: TRBV27; D: -; CDR3: CASSLEGYEQFF; DNA: TGTGCCAGCAGTTTGGAGGGATATGAGCAGTTCTTC
length: 18; J: TRBJ2-3; size: -; V: TRBV11-2; D: TRBD1; CDR3: CASSSPGGISSSTDTQYF; DNA: TGTGCCAGCAGCTCGCCAGGGGGAATATCCTCTAGCACAGATACGCAGTATTTT
length: 15; J: TRBJ2-1; size: -; V: TRBV27; D: -; CDR3: CASSWDASSYNEQFF; DNA: TGTGCCAGCAGTTGGGACGCGAGCTCCTACAATGAGCAGTTCTTC